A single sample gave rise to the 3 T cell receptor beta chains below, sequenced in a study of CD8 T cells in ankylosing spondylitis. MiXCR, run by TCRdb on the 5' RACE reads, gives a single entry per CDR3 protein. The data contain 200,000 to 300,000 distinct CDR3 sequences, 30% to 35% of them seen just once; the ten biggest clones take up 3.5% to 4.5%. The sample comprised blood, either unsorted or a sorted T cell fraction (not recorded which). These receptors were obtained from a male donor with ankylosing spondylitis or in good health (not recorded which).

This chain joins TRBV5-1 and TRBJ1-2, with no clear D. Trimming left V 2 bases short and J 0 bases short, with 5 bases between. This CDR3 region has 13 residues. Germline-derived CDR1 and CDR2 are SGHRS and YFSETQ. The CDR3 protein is CASSFLANYGYTF. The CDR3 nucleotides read TGCGCCAGCAGCTTTTTAGCTAACTATGGCTACACCTTC.

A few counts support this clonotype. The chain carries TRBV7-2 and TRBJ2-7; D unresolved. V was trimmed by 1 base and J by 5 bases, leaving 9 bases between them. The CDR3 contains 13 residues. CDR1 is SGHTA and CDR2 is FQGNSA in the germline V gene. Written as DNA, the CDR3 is TGTGCCAGCAGCTTAGGGTATGCGGACGAGCAGTACTTC. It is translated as CASSLGYADEQYF.

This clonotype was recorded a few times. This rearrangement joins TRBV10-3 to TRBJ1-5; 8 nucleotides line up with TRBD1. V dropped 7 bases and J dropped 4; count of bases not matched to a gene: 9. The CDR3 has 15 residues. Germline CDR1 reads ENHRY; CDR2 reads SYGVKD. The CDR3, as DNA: TGTGCCATCAAATCCGGGACAGGCAAAAATCAGCCCCAGCATTTT. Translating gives CAIKSGTGKNQPQHF.